Described below is a single T cell receptor beta chain sequence and its context. Its matching antigen is unknown. Germline V CDR1 and CDR2: DFQATT, SNEGSKA (reference sequence). The V gene end was trimmed by 5 bases and the J gene end by 6 bases; junction bases not matched to a gene: 13. The CDR3 is 15 residues long. This sample is part of a study of T cells after yellow fever vaccination. In making TCR cDNA, 5'RACE template switching added a universal primer site and UMIs to it. Each CDR3 protein is one row after TCRdb ran MiXCR on the 5' RACE reads. This table has some 240,000 distinct CDR3 sequences, roughly 3.3% appearing once. Study observations and caveats: Compared with primary, the secondary response was weaker and peaked at day 5, not 15. FACS-sorted repertoires might harbor abundant contaminating clonotypes from the bulk population. Post-booster repertoires contained most primary-vaccination clones again (96% CD4, around 88% CD8).

This material consisted of CD4+ T cells sorted from PBMCs, taken 10 days after the yellow fever booster vaccination. The V and J genes are TRBV20-1 and TRBJ2-1; 7 positions match TRBD1. This receptor was taken from a man between 18 and 29 years old who received the YFV17D yellow fever vaccine. The CDR3 spells CSAFRTGRVFNEQFF. The CDR3 DNA follows: TGCAGTGCTTTCCGGACAGGCCGGGTTTTCAATGAGCAGTTCTTC.